The clone carrying this T cell receptor (beta chain) was seen a few times. Its matching antigen is unknown. The sample belongs to a study of beta chain features in type 1 diabetes. CDR3 length equals 14 residues. In germline, CDR1 is MGHRA, CDR2 YSYEKL. Deletions cut 4 bases from V and 6 bases from J, with 16 bases between. Study findings and constraints: PCR may have favored shorter templates equally in patients and controls. Researchers reported that naive, central memory and Treg TCRB repertoires appeared more similar in patients than in healthy donors. Shorter TCRB CDR3s, moderately but significantly so, were found in Type 1 diabetes patients in all four CD4+ subsets.

All of the isolated RNA was reverse transcribed, so expressed TCRB transcripts were sequenced. Roughly 3.6 million reads per sample on average were obtained from naive, central memory and regulatory T cell samples. Data came from immunoSEQ multiplex PCR; TCRdb stores just in-frame clones and leaves some out. The sample carries under 400,000 clones, around an eighth recorded once. Each donor gave one heparinised blood draw averaging around 120 mL. The origin of this receptor is a woman aged 18-29 years with type 1 diabetes. The chain joins TRBV4-1 to TRBJ2-7, with D possibly being TRBD1 (6 bases). Material for sequencing was naive CD4+ T cells from blood. As DNA, the CDR3 is TGCGCCAGCAGCCGCCCAGAACAGGGACGCGAGCAGTACTTC. This gives the protein CASSRPEQGREQYF.